This entry concerns a single TCR beta chain. These data belong to a study of identical twins. Trimming cost V 5 bases and J 10 bases, with 13 bases left between them. The CDR3 is 12 amino acids. Germline V gives CDR1 MDHEN, CDR2 SYDVKM. TCRdb independently ran MiXCR on the 5' RACE reads; one entry per CDR3 protein. The profile covers some 1,600,000 distinct CDR3 sequences, with about 32% appearing a single time and about 0.27% taken by the ten largest. The source is a newborn girl in good health. The sample taken for sequencing was cord blood. This chain connects TRBV28 to TRBJ2-3; D is undetermined. The CDR3: CASSAPLSAQYF. CDR3 nucleotide sequence: TGTGCCAGCAGTGCCCCACTAAGCGCGCAGTATTTT. Based on the CDR3 plus reference TRBV28 and TRBJ2-3, the full variable domain is DVKVTQSSRYLVKRTGEKVFLECVQDMDHENMFWYRQDPGLGLRLIYFSYDVKMKEKGDIPEGYSVSREKKERFSLILESASTNQTSMYLCASSAPLSAQYFGPGTRLTVL.